This T cell receptor (beta chain) came from a study of regulatory T cells in long-lasting Graves disease. Study-wide results and limits: Persistent patients shared more public clonotypes (roughly 3,000) than newly diagnosed patients (around 1,000).

In regard to this clonotype: No antigen is known for it.

The CDR3 runs to 14 residues. Trimming cost V 3 bases and J 3 bases; bases outside gene matches: 5. Germline lookup yields CDR1 MDHEN and CDR2 SYDVKM. CDR3-region Arm-PCR and iRepertoire HTBI primers produced the TCR beta libraries. TCRdb re-called the multiplex PCR reads with MiXCR, one entry per CDR3 protein. The sample yields 420,000 or so distinct CDR3 sequences, 16% seen once. The time point is: newly diagnosed GD, antithyroid drugs for less than 3 months. Extracted PBMC RNA gave rise to the TCR library. The same data also contributed to another study, on T cells in Graves' hyperthyroidism and ophthalmopathy.

The clonotype comes from a woman between 18 and 30 years old with Graves disease. Sequenced material: peripheral blood mononuclear cells (PBMCs), taken at new diagnosis, from a patient treated with antithyroid drugs. V is TRBV28 and J is TRBJ2-7, with 7 bases matching TRBD2. The CDR3 is CASSFRGSVYEQYF. As DNA, the CDR3 is TGTGCCAGCAGTTTCCGCGGGAGCGTCTACGAGCAGTACTTC.